Each of the 21 T cell receptor beta chains below was sequenced from the same sample in a study of T cells in Graves' hyperthyroidism and ophthalmopathy. Amplified TCR beta CDR3 regions derived from RNA transcripts. During a first-round RT-PCR of the TCR CDR3, the HTBI primer set was used. One entry per CDR3 protein results from TCRdb running MiXCR on the multiplex PCR reads. The sample includes approximately 740,000 distinct CDR3 sequences, 12% to 15% of them seen just once. The specimen was blood. These receptor sequences come from a woman younger than 35 with Graves' hyperthyroidism.

This clonotype was detected many times. This chain links TRBV3-1 with TRBJ2-3; 10 positions agree with TRBD1. Trimming took 4 bases from V and 3 from J; bases not matched to a gene: 4. The CDR3 runs to 15 residues. Germline CDR1 is LGHDT and CDR2 is YNNKEL (reference sequence). CDR3 residues: CASSRTGGWTDTQYF. CDR3 in DNA: TGTGCCAGCAGCCGGACAGGGGGTTGGACAGATACGCAGTATTTT.

This clonotype showed up just a few times. J is TRBJ1-1 and V is TRBV9; D unclear. There are 13 residues in the CDR3. Germline assignment: CDR1 SGDLS and CDR2 YYNGEE. V lost 0 bases and J 1 base, leaving 4 bases between the germline ends. This CDR3 reads CASSVAANTEAFF. The CDR3 DNA sequence: TGTGCCAGCAGCGTAGCCGCGAACACTGAAGCTTTCTTT.

This clonotype came up many times. The chain employs TRBV11-3 and TRBJ2-7; D may correspond to TRBD1 or TRBD2 (6 bases each). With 4 bases removed from V and 6 bases from J, the gap between germline ends came to 16 bases. The CDR3 spans 14 residues. Germline V gives CDR1 SGHNT, CDR2 YENEEA. The CDR3 DNA reads as TGTGCCAGCAGCTCCGACTTTGGGGGGCGCGAGCAGTACTTC. It encodes CASSSDFGGREQYF.

This clonotype showed up just a few times. The genes are TRBV20-1 and TRBJ1-4; D gene uncertain. CDR1 DFQATT and CDR2 SNEGSKA come from the germline V gene (reference sequence). The ends were cut back, 0 bases at V and 0 bases at J, with 8 bases in the middle. CDR3 size: 15 residues. The CDR3 DNA follows: TGCAGTGCTAGAGATTACAGTGCAACTAATGAAAAACTGTTTTTT. As protein: CSARDYSATNEKLFF.

This clonotype was seen a handful of times. This chain links TRBV6-1 with TRBJ2-3, with D possibly matching TRBD2 (6 bases). Per the germline V gene, CDR1 is MNHNS and CDR2 is SASEGT. The V end was cut by 7 bases, the J end by 2 bases, with 13 bases between. This CDR3 contains 14 residues. CDR3 region: CASMTLAFTDTQYF. The CDR3 DNA reads as TGTGCCAGCATGACACTAGCCTTCACAGATACGCAGTATTTT.

This clonotype showed up many times. The J gene is TRBJ2-5, the V gene TRBV12-3 or TRBV12-4; TRBD1 matches 7 bases. The trim removed 6 bases at V and 2 bases at J, leaving 6 bases unmatched. The CDR3 extends over 14 amino acids. Written as DNA, the CDR3 is TGTGCCAGCAGGGACAGGCGTCCACAAGAGACCCAGTACTTC. It encodes CASRDRRPQETQYF.

This clonotype was picked up a small number of times. The chain uses TRBV3-1 and TRBJ2-5; no clear D gene. CDR1 and CDR2 (germline): LGHDT, YNNKEL (reference sequence). This CDR3 contains 11 residues. V was pared by 6 bases and J by 5 bases, with 7 bases between. DNA for the CDR3: TGTGCCAGCAGTCGGATGGAGACCCAGTACTTC. Amino acids: CASSRMETQYF.

This clonotype was observed a few times. The rearrangement joins TRBV10-3 to TRBJ2-1; the match to TRBD2 covers 9 bases. V lost 3 bases, J lost 7 bases, and 7 bases stayed unmatched. The CDR3 extends over 15 amino acids. Germline loops: CDR1 ENHRY, CDR2 SYGVKD. CDR3 region: CAISESLAGVNEQFF. For the CDR3, the DNA is TGTGCCATCAGTGAATCGTTAGCGGGAGTAAATGAGCAGTTCTTC.

The V call is TRBV7-9, the J call TRBJ1-1; 8 bases match TRBD1. CDR3 size: 12 residues. Trimming removed 1 base from V and 11 bases from J; junction bases left unmatched: 3. CDR1 SEHNR and CDR2 FQNEAQ come from the germline V gene (reference sequence). The DNA of the CDR3 is TGTGCCAGCAGCTTAGAAGACAGGGGTGCTTTCTTT. As protein: CASSLEDRGAFF.

The chain combines TRBV7-9 with TRBJ2-1; 7 bases align to TRBD2. Per the germline V gene, CDR1 is SEHNR and CDR2 is FQNEAQ (reference sequence). This CDR3 region has 15 residues. With V trimmed by 5 bases and J by 3 bases, 7 bases remained unmatched. In nucleotides, the CDR3 is TGTGCCAGCAGCGGGTCGCTAGCGGTCTACAATGAGCAGTTCTTC. Encoded protein: CASSGSLAVYNEQFF.

The table lists this clonotype with many counts. The V and J genes are TRBV5-6 and TRBJ1-2; D perhaps matches TRBD1 (5 bases). Germline CDR1 SGHDT, CDR2 YYEEEE. The CDR3 consists of 17 residues. V lost 2 bases and J 4 bases, leaving 21 bases between the germline ends. The CDR3 is CASSFPNRDLTIYGYTF. The CDR3 DNA follows: TGTGCCAGCAGCTTCCCGAACCGGGACCTCACTATCTATGGCTACACCTTC.

This clonotype has ten or more counts. The rearrangement joins TRBV11-1 to TRBJ2-3, with 10 bases fitting TRBD1. The germline gives CDR1 SGHAT, CDR2 FQDESV (reference sequence). The CDR3 length is 16 residues. After removal of 4 bases from V and 3 bases from J, the junction contained 7 bases not matched to a gene. This CDR3 reads CASSYDRGRLTDTQYF. The CDR3, as DNA: TGTGCCAGCAGCTACGACAGGGGGCGCTTAACAGATACGCAGTATTTT. Full variable domain (remainder filled in from reference TRBV11-1 and TRBJ2-3): EAEVAQSPRYKITEKSQAVAFWCDPISGHATLYWYRQILGQGPELLVQFQDESVVDDSQLPKDRFSAERLKGVDSTLKIQPAELGDSAMYLCASSYDRGRLTDTQYFGPGTRLTVL.

This clonotype has only a few counts. The CDR3 loop reads CASSTLAAGYNEQFF. The CDR3 nucleotides are TGTGCCAGCAGCACCCTAGCGGCTGGCTACAATGAGCAGTTCTTC. The chain is built from TRBV9 and TRBJ2-1; 7 bases are shared with TRBD2. The CDR3 runs to 15 residues. Trimming cost V 4 bases and J 3 bases; bases outside gene matches: 7. CDR1 is SGDLS and CDR2 is YYNGEE in the germline V gene.

The chain is built from TRBV5-1 and TRBJ2-7; TRBD2 matches at 7 bases. The germline CDR1 and CDR2 sequences are SGHRS and YFSETQ. J was trimmed by 0 bases and V by 0 bases; bases with no gene match: 6. This CDR3 comprises 16 residues. The CDR3 DNA is TGCGCCAGCAGCTTGGCTGGCGGGAGAGGCTCCTACGAGCAGTACTTC. Amino acid sequence: CASSLAGGRGSYEQYF.

The CDR3 protein is CASSGGGLPTDTQYF. CDR3 nucleotides: TGTGCCAGCAGCGGGGGGGGACTCCCCACAGATACGCAGTATTTT. The gene calls are TRBV9 and TRBJ2-3; 7 positions agree with TRBD2. Germline CDR1 SGDLS, CDR2 YYNGEE. With V trimmed by 3 bases and J by 2 bases, 6 bases remained unmatched. This CDR3 has 15 amino acids.

The chain combines TRBV4-1 with TRBJ2-1; TRBD2 matches at 11 bases. The J segment lost 0 bases and the V segment lost 0 bases, leaving 10 bases of the junction unmatched. CDR3 length: 20 residues. CDR1 and CDR2 from the germline V gene are MGHRA and YSYEKL. The CDR3 region has the DNA TGCGCCAGCAGCCAAGAATTCGGACTAGCGGGTGAAAGCTCCTACAATGAGCAGTTCTTC. It codes for CASSQEFGLAGESSYNEQFF.

The chain carries TRBV28 and TRBJ2-7; 7 bases line up with TRBD2. The CDR3 covers 17 residues. Unmatched junction bases numbered 15, after V lost 3 bases and J lost 4 bases. Per germline, CDR1 MDHEN and CDR2 SYDVKM. CDR3 sequence: CASSFGGPAGNNYEQYF. CDR3 DNA: TGTGCCAGCAGTTTTGGGGGACCAGCGGGAAATAATTACGAGCAGTACTTC.

This clonotype was seen repeatedly, ten times or more. The chain recombines TRBV20-1 with TRBJ1-2; 7 bases are a match to TRBD1. The germline V gene encodes CDR1 DFQATT and CDR2 SNEGSKA (reference sequence). CDR3 size: 12 residues. V lost 4 bases and J lost 7; bases outside the gene matches: 6. This CDR3 reads CSATPAGGGYTF. CDR3 DNA sequence: TGCAGTGCTACCCCGGCAGGGGGTGGCTACACCTTC.

The chain employs TRBV20-1 and TRBJ2-5; 7 nucleotides agree with TRBD2. Germline lookup yields CDR1 DFQATT and CDR2 SNEGSKA (reference sequence). The CDR3 contains 16 residues. V gave up 0 bases and J gave up 5 bases; unmatched junction bases: 12. The CDR3 sequence: CSARDRGPKGGETQYF. The CDR3 DNA sequence: TGCAGTGCTAGAGATCGGGGCCCAAAGGGAGGGGAGACCCAGTACTTC.

The chain is built from TRBV15 and TRBJ2-1, with 7 nucleotides matching TRBD1. The V gene end was trimmed by 1 base and the J gene end by 0 bases; junction bases not matched to a gene: 9. This CDR3 is built from 18 residues. Germline V gene lookup returns CDR1 LNHNV and CDR2 YYDKDF (reference sequence). For the CDR3, the DNA is TGTGCCACCAGCAGAGGTCCGAGACAGGGATTCTCCTACAATGAGCAGTTCTTC. Residues: CATSRGPRQGFSYNEQFF.

This clonotype was observed many times. V and J are TRBV12-3 or TRBV12-4 and TRBJ2-7; D is unclear. This CDR3 comprises 14 residues. Between the trimmed V and J ends, which lost 1 base and 1 base, there was a span of 8 bases. CDR3 sequence (DNA): TGTGCCAGCAGTTTAGAGTCGGCTTCCTACGAGCAGTACTTC. Translated: CASSLESASYEQYF.